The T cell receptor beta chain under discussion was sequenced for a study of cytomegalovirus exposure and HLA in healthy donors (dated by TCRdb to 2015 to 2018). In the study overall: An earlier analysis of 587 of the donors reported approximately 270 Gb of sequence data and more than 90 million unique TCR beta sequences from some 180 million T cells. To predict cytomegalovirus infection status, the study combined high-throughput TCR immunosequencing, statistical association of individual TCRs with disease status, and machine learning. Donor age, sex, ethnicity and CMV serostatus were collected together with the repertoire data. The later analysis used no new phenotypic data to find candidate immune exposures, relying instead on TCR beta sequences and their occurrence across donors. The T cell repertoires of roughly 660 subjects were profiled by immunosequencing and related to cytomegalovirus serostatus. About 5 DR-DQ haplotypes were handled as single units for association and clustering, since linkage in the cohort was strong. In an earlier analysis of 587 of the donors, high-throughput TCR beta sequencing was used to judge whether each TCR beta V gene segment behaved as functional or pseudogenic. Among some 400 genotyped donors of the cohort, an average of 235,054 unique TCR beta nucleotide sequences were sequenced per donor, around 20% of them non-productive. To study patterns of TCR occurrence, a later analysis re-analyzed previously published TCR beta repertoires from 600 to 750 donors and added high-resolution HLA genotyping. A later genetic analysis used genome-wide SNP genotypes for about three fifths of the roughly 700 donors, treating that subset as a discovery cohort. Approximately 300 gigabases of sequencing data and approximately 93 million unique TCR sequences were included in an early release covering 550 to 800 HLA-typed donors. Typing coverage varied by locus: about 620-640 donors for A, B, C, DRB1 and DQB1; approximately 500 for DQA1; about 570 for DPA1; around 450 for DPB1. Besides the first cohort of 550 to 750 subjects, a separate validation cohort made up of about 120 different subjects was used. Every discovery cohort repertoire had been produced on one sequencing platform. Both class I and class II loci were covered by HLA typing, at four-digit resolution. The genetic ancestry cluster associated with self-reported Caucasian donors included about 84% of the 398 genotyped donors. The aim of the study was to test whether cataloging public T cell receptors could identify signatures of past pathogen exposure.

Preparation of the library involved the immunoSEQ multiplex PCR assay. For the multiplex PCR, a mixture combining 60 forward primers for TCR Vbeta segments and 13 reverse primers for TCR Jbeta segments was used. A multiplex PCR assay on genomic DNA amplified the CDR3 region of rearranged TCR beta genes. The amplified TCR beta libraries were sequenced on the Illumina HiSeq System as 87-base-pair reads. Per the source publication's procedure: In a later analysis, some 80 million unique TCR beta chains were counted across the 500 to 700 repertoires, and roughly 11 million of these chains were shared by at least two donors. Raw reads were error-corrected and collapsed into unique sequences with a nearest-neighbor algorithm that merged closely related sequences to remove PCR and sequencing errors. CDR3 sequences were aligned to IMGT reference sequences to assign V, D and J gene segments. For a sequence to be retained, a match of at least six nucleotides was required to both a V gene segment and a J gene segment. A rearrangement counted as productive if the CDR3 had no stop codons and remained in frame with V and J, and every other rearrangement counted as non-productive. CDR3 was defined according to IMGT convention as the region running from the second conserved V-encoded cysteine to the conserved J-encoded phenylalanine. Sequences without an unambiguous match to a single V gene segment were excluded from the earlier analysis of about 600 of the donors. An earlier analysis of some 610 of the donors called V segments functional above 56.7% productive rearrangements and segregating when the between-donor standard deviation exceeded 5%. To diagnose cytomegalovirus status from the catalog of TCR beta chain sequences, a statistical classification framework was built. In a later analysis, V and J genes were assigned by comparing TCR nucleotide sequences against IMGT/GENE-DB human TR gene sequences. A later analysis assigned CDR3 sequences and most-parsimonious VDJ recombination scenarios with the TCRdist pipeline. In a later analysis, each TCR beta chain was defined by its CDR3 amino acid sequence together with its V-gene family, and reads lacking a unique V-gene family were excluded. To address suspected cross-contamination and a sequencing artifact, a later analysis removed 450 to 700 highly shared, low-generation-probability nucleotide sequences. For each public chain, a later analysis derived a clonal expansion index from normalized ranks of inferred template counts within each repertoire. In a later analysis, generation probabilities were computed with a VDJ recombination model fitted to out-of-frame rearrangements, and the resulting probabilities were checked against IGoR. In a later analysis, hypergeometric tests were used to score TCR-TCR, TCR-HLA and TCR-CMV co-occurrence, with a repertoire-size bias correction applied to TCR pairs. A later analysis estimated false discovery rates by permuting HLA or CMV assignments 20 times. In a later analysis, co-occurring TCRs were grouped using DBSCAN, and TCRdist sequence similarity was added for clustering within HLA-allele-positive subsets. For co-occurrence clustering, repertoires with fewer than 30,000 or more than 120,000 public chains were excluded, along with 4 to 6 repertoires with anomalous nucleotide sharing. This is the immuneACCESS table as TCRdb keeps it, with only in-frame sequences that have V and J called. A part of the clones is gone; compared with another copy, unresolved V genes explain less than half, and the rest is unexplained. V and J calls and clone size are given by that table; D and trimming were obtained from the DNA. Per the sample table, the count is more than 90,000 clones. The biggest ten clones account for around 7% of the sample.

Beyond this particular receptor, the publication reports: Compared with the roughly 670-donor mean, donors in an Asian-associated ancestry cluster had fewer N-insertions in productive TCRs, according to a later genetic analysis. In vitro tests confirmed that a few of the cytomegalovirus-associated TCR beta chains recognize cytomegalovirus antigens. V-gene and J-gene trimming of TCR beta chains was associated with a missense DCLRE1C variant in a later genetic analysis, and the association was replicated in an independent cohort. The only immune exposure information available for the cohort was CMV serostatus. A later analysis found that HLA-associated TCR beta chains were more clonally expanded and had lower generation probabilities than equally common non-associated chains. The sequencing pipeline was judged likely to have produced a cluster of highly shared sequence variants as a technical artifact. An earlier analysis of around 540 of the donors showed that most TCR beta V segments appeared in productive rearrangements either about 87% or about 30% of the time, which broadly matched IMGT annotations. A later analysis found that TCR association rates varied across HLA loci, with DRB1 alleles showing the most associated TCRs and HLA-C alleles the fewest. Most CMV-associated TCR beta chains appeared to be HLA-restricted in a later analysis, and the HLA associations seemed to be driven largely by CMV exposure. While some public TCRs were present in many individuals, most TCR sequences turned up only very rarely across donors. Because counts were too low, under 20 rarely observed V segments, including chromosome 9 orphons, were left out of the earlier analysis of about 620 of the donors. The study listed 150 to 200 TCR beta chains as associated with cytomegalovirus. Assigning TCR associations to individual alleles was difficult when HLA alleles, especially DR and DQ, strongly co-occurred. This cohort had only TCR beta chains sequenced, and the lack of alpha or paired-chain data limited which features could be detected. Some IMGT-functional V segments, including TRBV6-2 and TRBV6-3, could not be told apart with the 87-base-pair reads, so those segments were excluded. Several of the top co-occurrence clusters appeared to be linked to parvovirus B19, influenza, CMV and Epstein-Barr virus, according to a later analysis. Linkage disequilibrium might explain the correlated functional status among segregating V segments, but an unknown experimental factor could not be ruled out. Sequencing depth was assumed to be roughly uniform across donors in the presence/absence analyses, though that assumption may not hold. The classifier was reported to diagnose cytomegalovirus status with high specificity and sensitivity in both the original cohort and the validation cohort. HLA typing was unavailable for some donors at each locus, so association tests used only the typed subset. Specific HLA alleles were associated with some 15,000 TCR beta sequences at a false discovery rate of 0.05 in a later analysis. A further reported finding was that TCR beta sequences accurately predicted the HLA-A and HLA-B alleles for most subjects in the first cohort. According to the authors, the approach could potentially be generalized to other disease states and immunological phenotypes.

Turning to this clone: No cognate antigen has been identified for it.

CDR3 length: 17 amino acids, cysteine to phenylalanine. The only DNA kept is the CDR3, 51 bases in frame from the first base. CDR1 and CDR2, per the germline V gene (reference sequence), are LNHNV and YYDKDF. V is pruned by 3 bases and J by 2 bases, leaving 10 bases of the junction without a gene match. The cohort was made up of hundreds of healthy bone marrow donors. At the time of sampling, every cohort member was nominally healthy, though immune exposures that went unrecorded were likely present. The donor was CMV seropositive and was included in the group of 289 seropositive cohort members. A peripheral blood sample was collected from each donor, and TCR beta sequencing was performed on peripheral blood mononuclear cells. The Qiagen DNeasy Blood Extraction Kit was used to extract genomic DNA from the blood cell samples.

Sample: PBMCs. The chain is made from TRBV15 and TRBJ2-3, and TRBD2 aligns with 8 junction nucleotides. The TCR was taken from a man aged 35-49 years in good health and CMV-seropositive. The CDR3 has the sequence CATSRRWGLGNTDTQYF. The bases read TGTGCCACCAGCAGGAGATGGGGACTAGGGAACACAGATACGCAGTATTTT. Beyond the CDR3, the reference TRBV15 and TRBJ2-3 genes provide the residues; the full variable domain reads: DAMVIQNPRYQVTQFGKPVTLSCSQTLNHNVMYWYQQKSSQAPKLLFHYYDKDFNNEADTPDNFQSRRPNTSFCFLDIRSPGLGDTAMYLCATSRRWGLGNTDTQYFGPGTRLTVL.